This is a list of T cell receptor beta chains from one sample in a study of PD-1 blockade in mismatch repair-deficient tumors. Some clones are missing from TCRdb's copy, which holds only in-frame ones; the method was immunoSEQ multiplex PCR. The sample has about 130,000 clones; almost 90% are singletons. Source: peripheral blood, taken roughly 67 weeks after starting pembrolizumab. The source is an adult with mismatch repair-deficient cancer. Both conserved end residues are trimmed from each CDR3.

CDR3aa	v_gene	j_gene
ASSVSWSGRVTDTQY	TRBV9	TRBJ2-3
AISGETRSDTQY	TRBV10-3	TRBJ2-3
ASSEGLAGKNIQY	TRBV9	TRBJ2-4
SVPTGGFTGANVLT	TRBV29-1	TRBJ2-6
ASSLAGAPLEQY	TRBV5-1	TRBJ2-7
ASSLIPQVEAF	TRBV7-8	TRBJ1-1
SVESDPGLAGGRSYEQY	TRBV29-1	TRBJ2-7
ASAGTSSYEQY	TRBV10-2	TRBJ2-7
ASRVRAETQY	TRBV6-1	TRBJ2-5
ASSPRRGGGPYNEQF	TRBV19	TRBJ2-1
ASSWGLADTGELF	TRBV7-2	TRBJ2-2
ASSPTGGNTIY	TRBV28	TRBJ1-3
ASSIGTGGAGDTQY	TRBV19	TRBJ2-3
ASSITGNYGYT	TRBV28	TRBJ1-2
ASSPRRFNEKLF	TRBV14	TRBJ1-4
ASSSQGGWQF	TRBV13	TRBJ2-1
ASSPFGGRGDTQY	TRBV27	TRBJ2-3
ASSGLSGKTGELF	TRBV2	TRBJ2-2
ASSPGPIYGYT	TRBV27	TRBJ1-2
SVGDGYQPQH	TRBV29-1	TRBJ1-5
ASSLGADTQY	TRBV11-2	TRBJ2-3